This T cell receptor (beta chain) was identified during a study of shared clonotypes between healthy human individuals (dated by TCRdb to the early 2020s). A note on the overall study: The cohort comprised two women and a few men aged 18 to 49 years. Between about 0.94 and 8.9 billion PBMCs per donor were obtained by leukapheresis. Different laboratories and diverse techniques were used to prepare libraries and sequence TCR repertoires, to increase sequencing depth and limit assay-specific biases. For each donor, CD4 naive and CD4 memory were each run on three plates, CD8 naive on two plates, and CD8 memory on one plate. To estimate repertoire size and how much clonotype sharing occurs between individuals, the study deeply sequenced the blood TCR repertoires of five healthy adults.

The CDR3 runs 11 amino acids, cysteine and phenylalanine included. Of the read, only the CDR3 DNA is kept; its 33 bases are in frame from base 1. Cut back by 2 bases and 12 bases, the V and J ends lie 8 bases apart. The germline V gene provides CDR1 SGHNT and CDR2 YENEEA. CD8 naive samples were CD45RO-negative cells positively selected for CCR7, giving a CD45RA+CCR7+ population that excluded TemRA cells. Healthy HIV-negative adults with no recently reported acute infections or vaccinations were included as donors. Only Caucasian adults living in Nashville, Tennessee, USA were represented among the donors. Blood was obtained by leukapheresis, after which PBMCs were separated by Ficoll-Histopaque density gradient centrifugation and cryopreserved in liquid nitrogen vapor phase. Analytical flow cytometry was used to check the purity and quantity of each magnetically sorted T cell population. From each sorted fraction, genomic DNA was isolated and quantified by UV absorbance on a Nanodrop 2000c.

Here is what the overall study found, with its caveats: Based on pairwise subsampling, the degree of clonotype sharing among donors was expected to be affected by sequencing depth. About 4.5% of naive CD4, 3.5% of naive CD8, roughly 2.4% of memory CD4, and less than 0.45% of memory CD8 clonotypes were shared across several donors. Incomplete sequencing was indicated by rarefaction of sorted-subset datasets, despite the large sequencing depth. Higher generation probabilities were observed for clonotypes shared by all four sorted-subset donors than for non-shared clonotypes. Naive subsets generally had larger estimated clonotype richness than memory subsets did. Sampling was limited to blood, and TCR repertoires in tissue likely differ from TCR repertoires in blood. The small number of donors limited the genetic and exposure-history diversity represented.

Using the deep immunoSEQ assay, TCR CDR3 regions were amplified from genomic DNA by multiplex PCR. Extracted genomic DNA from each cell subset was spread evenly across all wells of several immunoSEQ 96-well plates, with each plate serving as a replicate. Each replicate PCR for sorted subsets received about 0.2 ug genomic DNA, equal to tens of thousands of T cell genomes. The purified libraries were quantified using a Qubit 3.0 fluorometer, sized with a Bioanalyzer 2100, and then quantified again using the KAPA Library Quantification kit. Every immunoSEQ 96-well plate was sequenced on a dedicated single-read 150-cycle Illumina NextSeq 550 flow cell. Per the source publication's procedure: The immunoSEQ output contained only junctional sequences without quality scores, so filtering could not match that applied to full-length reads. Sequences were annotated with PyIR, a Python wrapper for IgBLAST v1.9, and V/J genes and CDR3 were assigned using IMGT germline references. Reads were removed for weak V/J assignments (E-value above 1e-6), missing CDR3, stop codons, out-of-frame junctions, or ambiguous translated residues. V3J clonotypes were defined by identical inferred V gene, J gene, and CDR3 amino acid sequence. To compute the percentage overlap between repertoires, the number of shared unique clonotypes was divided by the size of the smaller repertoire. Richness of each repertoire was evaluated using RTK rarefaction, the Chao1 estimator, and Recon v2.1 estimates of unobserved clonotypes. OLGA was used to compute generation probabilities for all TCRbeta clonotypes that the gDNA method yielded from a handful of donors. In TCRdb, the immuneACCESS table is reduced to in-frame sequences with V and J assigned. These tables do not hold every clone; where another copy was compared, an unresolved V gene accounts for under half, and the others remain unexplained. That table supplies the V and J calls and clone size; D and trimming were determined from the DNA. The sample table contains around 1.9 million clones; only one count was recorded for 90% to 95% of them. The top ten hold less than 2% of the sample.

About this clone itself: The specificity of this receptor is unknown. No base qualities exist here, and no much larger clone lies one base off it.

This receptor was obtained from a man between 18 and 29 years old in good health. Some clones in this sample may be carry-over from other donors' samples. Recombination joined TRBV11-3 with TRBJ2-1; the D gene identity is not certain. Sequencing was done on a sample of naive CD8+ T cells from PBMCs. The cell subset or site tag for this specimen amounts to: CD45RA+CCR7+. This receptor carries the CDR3 CASSLPRVQFF. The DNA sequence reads TGTGCCAGCAGCTTACCAAGGGTGCAGTTCTTC.